This T cell receptor beta chain was sequenced in a study of T cell responses to AZD1222 COVID-19 vaccine. The study, taken as a whole, reports: Most donors were white British and more were female, and clonal diversity was possibly underestimated. Variant regions that are unmutated are reportedly the target of nearly half of spike-specific TCRs.

Trimming removed 0 bases at V and 0 bases at J, with 22 bases between. Germline CDR1 SGHDT, CDR2 YYEEEE. This CDR3 is 19 amino acids long. Of note for this clone: Its specificity is unknown.

The repertoire was sequenced with immunoSEQ multiplex PCR; TCRdb's copy has only in-frame clones and lacks some. The sample holds roughly 170,000 clones, 90% seen once. This material consisted of peripheral blood, taken on day 0 of AZD1222 vaccination. The clonotype originates from an adult in good health. The chain joins TRBV5-6 to TRBJ2-7; D unclear. CDR3 DNA sequence: TGTGCCAGCAGCTTGGCCGTGGGGAAAGTGGGCCTCGCCTCCTACGAGCAGTACTTC. Protein product: CASSLAVGKVGLASYEQYF.